Presented here are 28 T cell receptor beta chains from one specimen sequenced in a study of OX40 agonist ivuxolimab in advanced cancers. The repertoire was sequenced with immunoSEQ multiplex PCR; TCRdb's copy has only in-frame clones and lacks some. The sample carries some 50,000 clones, about four fifths recorded once. The sequencing here drew on CD4+ or CD8+ T cells sorted from blood, taken in a trial of the OX40 agonist ivuxolimab. The receptors come from an adult with an advanced solid tumor such as melanoma, head and neck, liver or kidney cancer.

The rearrangement links TRBV12-5 to TRBJ2-5, with D perhaps matching TRBD1 (5 bases). Germline V gene data show CDR1 as LGHNT and CDR2 as FRNRAP. The CDR3 is 13 amino acids. Trimming cost V 4 bases and J 2 bases, with 8 bases left between them. CDR3 in DNA: TGTGCTAGTGGTTCAAGGGGACAAGAGACCCAGTACTTC. This codes for CASGSRGQETQYF.

As to this clone: This could be a read error, since a much larger clone is one nucleotide away. This chain joins TRBV5-1 and TRBJ1-2; D call uncertain. The CDR3 extends over 16 amino acids. Per germline, CDR1 SGHRS and CDR2 YFSETQ. CDR3: CASSFLPGGSNYDYTF. CDR3 bases: TGCGCCAGCAGCTTCCTGCCTGGAGGGTCTAACTATGACTACACCTTC. Full variable domain (remainder filled in from reference TRBV5-1 and TRBJ1-2): KAGVTQTPRYLIKTRGQQVTLSCSPISGHRSVSWYQQTPGQGLQFLFEYFSETQRNKGNFPGRFSGRQFSNSRSEMNVSTLELGDSALYLCASSFLPGGSNYDYTFGSGTRLTVV.

The V and J genes are TRBV30 and TRBJ1-6, with D perhaps TRBD1 (6 bases). Trimming took 3 bases from V and 7 from J, leaving 16 bases between them. Germline V gene data show CDR1 as GTSNPN and CDR2 as SVGIG (reference sequence). The CDR3 extends over 15 amino acids. In nucleotides, the CDR3 is TGTGCCTGGAGGACACAGGGAGGGAACAATTCACCCCTCCACTTT. This codes for CAWRTQGGNNSPLHF.

The sample holds a few counts of this clone. This rearrangement joins TRBV30 to TRBJ1-2; perhaps TRBD1 as D (6 bases). Germline-derived CDR1 and CDR2 are GTSNPN and SVGIG (reference sequence). The CDR3 loop spans 14 amino acids. Trimming stripped 3 bases from V and 4 bases from J, with 15 bases between. CDR3 nucleotide sequence: TGTGCCTGGAGGCCAGGGGCCTTATCCTATGGCTACACCTTC. Translated: CAWRPGALSYGYTF. Variable domain in full (rest from reference TRBV30 and TRBJ1-2): SQTIHQWPATLVQPVGSPLSLECTVEGTSNPNLYWYRQAAGRGLQLLFYSVGIGQISSEVPQNLSASRPQDRQFILSSKKLLLSDSGFYLCAWRPGALSYGYTFGSGTRLTVV.

This chain joins TRBV27 and TRBJ2-7; D assignment may be TRBD1 or TRBD2 (6 bases each). The length of the CDR3 is 13 residues. The V gene lost 5 bases and the J gene lost 6 bases, with 14 bases spanning the gap. Germline V gene data show CDR1 as MNHEY and CDR2 as SMNVEV (reference sequence). The CDR3 sequence: CASSPRGGLEQYF. The CDR3 DNA reads as TGTGCCAGCAGTCCCCGTGGGGGGCTCGAGCAGTACTTC.

The gene calls are TRBV15 and TRBJ2-5; perhaps D is TRBD1 or TRBD2 (6 bases each). The germline V gene has CDR1 LNHNV and CDR2 YYDKDF (reference sequence). V was pared by 1 base and J by 1 base, with 7 bases between. This CDR3 has 14 residues. The CDR3 loop reads CATSRAGAQETQYF. Here the CDR3 DNA reads TGTGCCACCAGCAGAGCGGGGGCCCAAGAGACCCAGTACTTC. Based on the CDR3 plus reference TRBV15 and TRBJ2-5, the full variable domain is DAMVIQNPRYQVTQFGKPVTLSCSQTLNHNVMYWYQQKSSQAPKLLFHYYDKDFNNEADTPDNFQSRRPNTSFCFLDIRSPGLGDTAMYLCATSRAGAQETQYFGPGTRLLVL.

V gene TRBV6-5 combines with J gene TRBJ1-2; the D gene is possibly TRBD1 (6 bases). Between the trimmed V and J ends, which lost 7 bases and 6 bases, there was a span of 18 bases. CDR1 is MNHEY, CDR2 SVGAGI, per germline. There are 14 residues in the CDR3. The DNA of the CDR3 is TGTGCCAGCAACCATAACGGGACACAGGATGGCTACACCTTC. This codes for CASNHNGTQDGYTF.

The chain combines TRBV4-1 with TRBJ1-1; no definite D call. The CDR3 extends over 15 amino acids. CDR1 is MGHRA, CDR2 YSYEKL, per germline. Trimming took off 0 bases at V and 5 bases at J, with 13 bases between the two ends. CDR3 bases: TGCGCCAGCAGCCAAGATTCACGGTATCAGACTGAAGCTTTCTTT. It yields the protein CASSQDSRYQTEAFF.

V is TRBV2 and J is TRBJ1-5; D not certain. Trimming pared 5 bases from V and 5 bases from J, leaving 13 bases between. CDR3 length: 14 amino acids. Germline lookup yields CDR1 SNHLY and CDR2 FYNNEI. As DNA, the CDR3 is TGTGCCAGCAGTTCCGGGTCTCGAGATCAGCCCCAGCATTTT. Protein product: CASSSGSRDQPQHF. The variable domain in full, completed from reference TRBV2 and TRBJ1-5, reads EPEVTQTPSHQVTQMGQEVILRCVPISNHLYFYWYRQILGQKVEFLVSFYNNEISEKSEIFDDQFSVERPDGSNFTLKIRSTKLEDSAMYFCASSSGSRDQPQHFGDGTRLSIL.

The chain uses TRBV4-3 and TRBJ2-1, with D tentatively TRBD1 or TRBD2 (6 bases each). Germline V lookup: CDR1 LGHNA, CDR2 YSLEER. The CDR3 consists of 16 residues. Trimming stripped 4 bases from V and 1 base from J, with 14 bases between. Here the CDR3 reads CASSRVEGGSYNEQFF. Here the CDR3 DNA reads TGCGCCAGCAGCCGGGTTGAGGGGGGTTCCTACAATGAGCAGTTCTTC.

V is TRBV5-1 and J is TRBJ1-2; maybe TRBD1 (5 bases). Per germline, CDR1 SGHRS and CDR2 YFSETQ. Deletions cut 0 bases from V and 3 bases from J, with 15 bases between. The CDR3 length is 16 residues. CDR3 amino acids: CASSLAPQGSYYGYTF. Here the CDR3 DNA reads TGCGCCAGCAGCTTGGCCCCGCAGGGATCGTACTATGGCTACACCTTC. The full variable domain, with the rest looked up from reference TRBV5-1 and TRBJ1-2, is KAGVTQTPRYLIKTRGQQVTLSCSPISGHRSVSWYQQTPGQGLQFLFEYFSETQRNKGNFPGRFSGRQFSNSRSEMNVSTLELGDSALYLCASSLAPQGSYYGYTFGSGTRLTVV.

V is TRBV29-1 and J is TRBJ2-3; D is unresolved. This CDR3 contains 13 residues. Trimming took 4 bases from V and 0 from J, leaving 8 bases between them. Germline loops: CDR1 SQVTM, CDR2 ANQGSEA. The CDR3 region has the DNA TGCAGCGTTGTCCGGGTTAGCACAGATACGCAGTATTTT. It is translated as CSVVRVSTDTQYF.

This clone was counted only a few times. The gene calls are TRBV10-1 and TRBJ2-7; D call uncertain. The CDR3 has 14 residues. Germline values: CDR1 WNHNN, CDR2 SYGVQD (reference sequence). Trimming removed 1 base at V and 0 bases at J, with 7 bases between. The CDR3 DNA reads TGCGCCAGCAGTGAGTGGTCAGACTCCTACGAGCAGTACTTC. As protein: CASSEWSDSYEQYF.

The chain links TRBV19 to TRBJ1-5; the D gene is possibly TRBD1 (5 bases). This CDR3 is 14 amino acids long. Between the trimmed V and J ends, which lost 3 bases and 5 bases, there was a span of 11 bases. Germline V lookup: CDR1 LNHDA, CDR2 SQIVND (reference sequence). The CDR3 DNA sequence: TGTGCCAGTAGTATTAACGGGGGACATCAGCCCCAGCATTTT. This gives the protein CASSINGGHQPQHF.

The chain is built from TRBV9 and TRBJ2-5; D not certain. Germline-derived CDR1 and CDR2 are SGDLS and YYNGEE. V shed 0 bases and J shed 2 bases, with 11 bases lying between them. The CDR3 extends over 15 amino acids. CDR3 sequence reads: CASSVEVYPQETQYF. The CDR3 DNA reads TGTGCCAGCAGCGTAGAGGTCTACCCGCAAGAGACCCAGTACTTC.

The chain joins TRBV6-6 to TRBJ2-5; possible D gene TRBD2, 5 bases. The CDR3 runs to 12 residues. With 5 bases removed from V and 2 bases from J, the gap between germline ends came to 6 bases. Looked up from germline, CDR1 is MNHNY and CDR2 is SVGAGI (reference sequence). CDR3 sequence reads: CASSRGQETQYF. The CDR3 DNA sequence: TGTGCCAGCAGTAGAGGGCAAGAGACCCAGTACTTC.

This chain uses TRBV2 with TRBJ1-5, with TRBD1 matching over 7 bases. The CDR3 is 16 residues long. The germline V gene has CDR1 SNHLY and CDR2 FYNNEI. V trimming: 3 bases; J trimming: 1 base; junction bases outside the gene matches: 6. DNA of the CDR3: TGTGCCAGCAGTGAGTTAGGGGGCTGGAGCAATCAGCCCCAGCATTTT. This gives the protein CASSELGGWSNQPQHF. The entire variable domain, with the rest obtained from reference TRBV2 and TRBJ1-5, is as follows: EPEVTQTPSHQVTQMGQEVILRCVPISNHLYFYWYRQILGQKVEFLVSFYNNEISEKSEIFDDQFSVERPDGSNFTLKIRSTKLEDSAMYFCASSELGGWSNQPQHFGDGTRLSIL.

The V and J genes are TRBV5-6 and TRBJ2-7; tentatively, D is TRBD1 (6 bases). The CDR3 has 13 amino acids. V dropped 4 bases and J dropped 3 bases, with 11 bases sitting between them. Germline V gives CDR1 SGHDT, CDR2 YYEEEE. This chain's CDR3 is CASSVGHLYEQYF. CDR3 DNA sequence: TGTGCCAGCAGCGTGGGACATCTCTACGAGCAGTACTTC.

In DNA, the CDR3 is TGTGCCAGCAGCTTGAACAGGGGAGGTGATAATTCACCCCTCCACTTT. It translates to CASSLNRGGDNSPLHF. The chain couples TRBV5-5 to TRBJ1-6, with 7 bases matching TRBD1. Germline-derived CDR1 and CDR2 are SGHKS and YYEKEE (reference sequence). CDR3 length: 16 residues. The V segment lost 1 base and the J segment 5 bases; nucleotides outside the gene matches: 6. The variable domain in full, completed from reference TRBV5-5 and TRBJ1-6, reads DAGVTQSPTHLIKTRGQQVTLRCSPISGHKSVSWYQQVLGQGPQFIFQYYEKEERGRGNFPDRFSARQFPNYSSELNVNALLLGDSALYLCASSLNRGGDNSPLHFGNGTRLTVT.

A few counts support this clone. The chain employs TRBV2 and TRBJ2-2; D not resolved. The germline CDR1 and CDR2 sequences are SNHLY and FYNNEI. V was cut by 7 bases and J by 4 bases, with 13 bases left in between. CDR3 size: 14 residues. The DNA for the CDR3 is TGTGCCAGCACCAAAGAAGTGGGCACCGGGGAGCTGTTTTTT. It encodes CASTKEVGTGELFF.

This chain links TRBV2 with TRBJ2-7, with D unclear. There are 12 residues in the CDR3. Germline V CDR1 and CDR2: SNHLY, FYNNEI. The germline V and J ends were trimmed by 2 bases and 3 bases, with 5 bases remaining between them. The CDR3 loop is CASSESNYEQYF. CDR3 in DNA: TGTGCCAGCAGTGAATCCAACTACGAGCAGTACTTC.

V is TRBV5-8 and J is TRBJ2-5, with D possibly TRBD2 on 6 matching bases. This CDR3 is built from 14 residues. CDR1 and CDR2 (germline): SGHTS, YDEGEE. Trimming took off 4 bases at V and 4 bases at J, with 14 bases between the two ends. The CDR3 DNA is TGTGCCAGCAGCGCCCACCGGGGAGGAGAGACCCAGTACTTC. Amino acids: CASSAHRGGETQYF.

This rearrangement joins TRBV18 to TRBJ2-7, with 10 nucleotides matching TRBD1. Looked up from germline, CDR1 is KGHSH and CDR2 is LQKENI. The CDR3 length is 15 residues. V was clipped by 4 bases and J by 3 bases; unmatched bases: 6. The chain's CDR3 is CASSLGDRGNYEQYF. The CDR3 coding sequence is TGTGCCAGCTCACTAGGGGACAGGGGCAACTACGAGCAGTACTTC.

The genes are TRBV7-2 and TRBJ2-7; maybe TRBD1 (6 bases). V shed 5 bases and J shed 3 bases, with 14 bases lying between them. CDR1 is SGHTA, CDR2 FQGNSA, per germline. There are 14 residues in the CDR3. The CDR3 protein is CASSLQGGDYEQYF. The DNA for the CDR3 is TGTGCCAGCAGCCTACAGGGTGGTGACTACGAGCAGTACTTC.

The chain is built from TRBV29-1 and TRBJ2-7, with 11 bases fitting TRBD1. CDR1 and CDR2 from the germline V gene are SQVTM and ANQGSEA. The CDR3 has 14 residues. The junction had 1 base not matched to a gene; V was cut back by 0 bases and J by 3 bases. The CDR3: CSVEEGTGGYEQYF. The CDR3 DNA reads TGCAGCGTTGAAGAGGGGACAGGGGGCTACGAGCAGTACTTC.

The chain has TRBV6-5 and TRBJ2-7; 7 bases agree with TRBD2. The V segment lost 6 bases and the J segment 6 bases; nucleotides outside the gene matches: 14. Germline V gene lookup returns CDR1 MNHEY and CDR2 SVGAGI. This CDR3 is built from 15 residues. The CDR3 reads CASRGRGAGSFEQYF. CDR3 sequence (DNA): TGTGCCAGCAGAGGGAGAGGAGCGGGGTCTTTCGAGCAGTACTTC.

This clone was seen more than once but under ten times. The chain uses TRBV6-5 and TRBJ1-5, with TRBD1 matching 9 bases. V lost 4 bases and J lost 6; bases outside the gene matches: 7. CDR1 and CDR2 (germline): MNHEY, SVGAGI. The CDR3 length is 15 residues. This chain's CDR3 is CASSSGTGWFQPQHF. CDR3 coding DNA: TGTGCCAGCAGTTCCGGGACAGGGTGGTTTCAGCCCCAGCATTTT.

The gene calls are TRBV5-1 and TRBJ2-1, with 10 bases lining up with TRBD1. Trimming removed 7 bases from V and 9 bases from J; junction bases left unmatched: 10. The germline V gene has CDR1 SGHRS and CDR2 YFSETQ. This CDR3 has 14 amino acids. The CDR3 nucleotides read TGCGCCAGCGCCTCCGGGACAGGGGCCCGTGAGCAGTTCTTC. Translated, it gives CASASGTGAREQFF. Full variable domain (outside the CDR3, taken from reference TRBV5-1 and TRBJ2-1): KAGVTQTPRYLIKTRGQQVTLSCSPISGHRSVSWYQQTPGQGLQFLFEYFSETQRNKGNFPGRFSGRQFSNSRSEMNVSTLELGDSALYLCASASGTGAREQFFGPGTRLTVL.